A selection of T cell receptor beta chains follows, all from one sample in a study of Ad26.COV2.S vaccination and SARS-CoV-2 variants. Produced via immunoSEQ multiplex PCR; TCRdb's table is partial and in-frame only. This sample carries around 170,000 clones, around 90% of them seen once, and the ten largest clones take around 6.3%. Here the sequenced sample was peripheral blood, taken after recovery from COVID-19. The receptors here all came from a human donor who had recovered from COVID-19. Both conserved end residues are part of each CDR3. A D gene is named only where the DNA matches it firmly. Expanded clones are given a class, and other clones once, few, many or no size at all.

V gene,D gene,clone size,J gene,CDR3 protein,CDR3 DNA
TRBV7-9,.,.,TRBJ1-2,CASSPGSDTRGGYTF,TGTGCCAGCAGCCCCGGGTCCGACACCCGTGGGGGCTACACCTTC
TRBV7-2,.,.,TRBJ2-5,CASSTEWNQETQYF,TGTGCCAGCAGTACCGAGTGGAACCAAGAGACCCAGTACTTC
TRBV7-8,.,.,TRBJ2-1,CASSATRDEQFF,TGTGCCAGCAGCGCAACTCGTGATGAGCAGTTCTTC
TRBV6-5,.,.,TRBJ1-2,CASSYSGENYGYTF,TGTGCCAGCAGTTACTCGGGAGAGAACTATGGCTACACCTTC
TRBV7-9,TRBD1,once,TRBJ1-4,CASSPTGANEKLFF,TGTGCCAGCAGCCCGACAGGGGCTAATGAAAAACTGTTTTTT
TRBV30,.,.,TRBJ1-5,CAWSVGRENQPQHF,TGTGCCTGGAGTGTCGGCAGGGAGAATCAGCCCCAGCATTTT
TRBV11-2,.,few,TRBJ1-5,CASSLDWVQPQHF,TGTGCCAGCAGCTTAGATTGGGTTCAGCCCCAGCATTTT
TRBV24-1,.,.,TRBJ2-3,CATSDLFSGDTQYF,TGTGCCACCAGTGACCTATTCTCTGGGGATACGCAGTATTTT
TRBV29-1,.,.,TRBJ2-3,CSVSPSSGVDTQYF,TGCAGCGTTTCACCGAGTTCGGGGGTCGATACGCAGTATTTT
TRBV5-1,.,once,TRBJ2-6,CASTGANVLTF,TGCGCCAGCACTGGGGCCAACGTCCTGACTTTC
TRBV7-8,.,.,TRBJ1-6,CASSLNTNDSPLHF,TGTGCCAGCAGCTTAAATACAAATGATTCACCCCTCCACTTT
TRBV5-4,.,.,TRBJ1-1,CASSLSKDTEAFF,TGTGCCAGCAGCTTGTCCAAGGACACTGAAGCTTTCTTT
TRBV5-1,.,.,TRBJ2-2,CASSPGTTNTGELFF,TGCGCCAGCAGCCCGGGGACGACCAACACCGGGGAGCTGTTTTTT
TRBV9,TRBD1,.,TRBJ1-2,CASSEEGQSNYGYTF,TGTGCCAGCAGCGAGGAGGGACAGAGTAACTATGGCTACACCTTC
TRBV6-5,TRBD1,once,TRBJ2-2,CASRQGDNTGELFF,TGTGCCAGCAGGCAGGGGGATAACACCGGGGAGCTGTTTTTT
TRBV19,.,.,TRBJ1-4,CASRPDIREKLFF,TGTGCCAGCCGTCCGGACATCCGTGAAAAACTGTTTTTT
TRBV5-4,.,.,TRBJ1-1,CASSLLAGAGTEAFF,TGTGCCAGCAGCTTGTTAGCGGGGGCGGGAACTGAAGCTTTCTTT
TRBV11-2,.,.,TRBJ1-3,CASSRRGARDTIYF,TGTGCCAGCTCCCGGCGGGGGGCTAGAGACACCATATATTTT
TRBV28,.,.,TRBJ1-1,CASSLWTGYTEAFF,TGTGCCAGCAGTTTATGGACGGGCTACACTGAAGCTTTCTTT
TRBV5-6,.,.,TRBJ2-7,CASSSWDTPYEQYF,TGTGCCAGCAGCTCCTGGGACACTCCCTACGAGCAGTACTTC
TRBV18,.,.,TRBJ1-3,CASSLAGTRSGNTIYF,TGTGCCAGCTCACTTGCCGGGACCCGCTCTGGAAACACCATATATTTT
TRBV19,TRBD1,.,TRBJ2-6,CASSVPGQGAPGANVLTF,TGTGCCAGTAGCGTACCGGGACAGGGGGCTCCTGGGGCCAACGTCCTGACTTTC
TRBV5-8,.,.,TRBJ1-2,CASSFTTAYYGYTF,TGTGCCAGCAGCTTTACCACGGCCTACTATGGCTACACCTTC
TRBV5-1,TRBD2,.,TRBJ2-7,CASSVMTSGGWEQYF,TGCGCCAGCAGCGTTATGACTAGCGGGGGATGGGAGCAGTACTTC
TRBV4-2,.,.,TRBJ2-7,CASSQSRDTAYEQYF,TGTGCCAGCAGCCAATCCCGGGACACAGCCTACGAGCAGTACTTC
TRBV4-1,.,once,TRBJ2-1,CASSQAATRLRSSYNEQFF,TGCGCCAGCAGCCAAGCAGCGACAAGGCTCCGGAGCTCCTACAATGAGCAGTTCTTC
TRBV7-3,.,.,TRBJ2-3,CASSLIRADTQYF,TGTGCCAGCAGCTTAATCCGGGCAGATACGCAGTATTTT
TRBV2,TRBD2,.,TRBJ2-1,CASMGGRSNEQFF,TGTGCCAGCATGGGCGGGAGGTCTAATGAGCAGTTCTTC
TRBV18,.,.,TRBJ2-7,CASSPGGSYEQYF,TGTGCCAGCTCACCGGGGGGATCCTACGAGCAGTACTTC
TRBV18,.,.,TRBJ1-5,CASSSLGAGTGQPQHF,TGTGCCAGCTCATCTCTTGGGGCAGGGACCGGCCAGCCCCAGCATTTT
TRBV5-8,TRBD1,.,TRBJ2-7,CASSLGLTGTYEQYF,TGTGCCAGCAGCTTGGGCCTGACAGGGACCTACGAGCAGTACTTC
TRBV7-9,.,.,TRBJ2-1,CASSLFVGSSYNEQFF,TGTGCCAGCAGCTTATTCGTGGGGAGCTCCTACAATGAGCAGTTCTTC
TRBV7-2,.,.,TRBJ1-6,CASSLRGTSAGNSPLHF,TGTGCCAGCAGCTTAAGGGGTACCTCTGCCGGGAATTCACCCCTCCACTTT
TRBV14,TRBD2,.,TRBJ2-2,CASSLKFGTSGNTGELFF,TGTGCCAGCAGCCTAAAATTTGGGACTAGCGGAAACACCGGGGAGCTGTTTTTT
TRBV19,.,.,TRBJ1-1,CASSAPMARDTEAFF,TGTGCCAGTAGTGCCCCTATGGCGAGGGACACTGAAGCTTTCTTT
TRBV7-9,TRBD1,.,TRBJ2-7,CASSLWDSVYEQYF,TGTGCCAGCAGCTTATGGGACAGCGTCTACGAGCAGTACTTC
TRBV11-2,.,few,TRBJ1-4,CASTLVGGPEEKLFF,TGTGCCAGCACCCTAGTGGGGGGGCCCGAAGAAAAACTGTTTTTT
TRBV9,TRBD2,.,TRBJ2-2,CASSVVAGDQGTGELFF,TGTGCCAGCAGCGTTGTAGCGGGGGACCAGGGCACCGGGGAGCTGTTTTTT
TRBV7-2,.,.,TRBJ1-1,CASSLTRANTEAFF,TGTGCCAGCAGCTTAACCAGGGCGAACACTGAAGCTTTCTTT
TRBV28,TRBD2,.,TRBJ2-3,CASSFGLAGGTDTQYF,TGTGCCAGCAGTTTCGGACTAGCGGGGGGGACAGATACGCAGTATTTT
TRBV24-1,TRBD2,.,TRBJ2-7,CATSEVSGHSYEQYF,TGTGCCACCAGTGAAGTTAGCGGGCACTCCTACGAGCAGTACTTC
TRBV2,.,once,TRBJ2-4,CASSGKNIQYF,TGTGCCAGCAGTGGTAAAAACATTCAGTACTTC
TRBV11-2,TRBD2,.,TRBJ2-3,CASSFGLAGRADTQYF,TGTGCCAGCAGCTTTGGGCTAGCGGGAAGGGCAGATACGCAGTATTTT